These 9 T cell receptor beta chains share one sample of origin, sequenced in a study of human T cells and chemical hapten exposure. Via MiXCR, TCRdb re-called the RACE reads, giving one row per CDR3 protein. The profile covers about 81,000 distinct CDR3 sequences, with approximately 10% appearing a single time and under 2.5% taken by the ten largest. Regarding time point: patch test 2, 6 weeks after DPC sensitization. Specified treatment: therapeutic diphenylcyclopropenone sensitization with weekly scalp DPC. The sequences come from whole blood, collected in connection with sensitization to the hapten diphenylcyclopropenone (DPC). These receptors all come from a woman aged 25 to 45 with alopecia areata. Some clones in this sample may be carry-over from other donors' samples.

This clonotype appeared a few times. V usage is TRBV12-3 or TRBV12-4 and J usage is TRBJ2-6; the match to TRBD1 covers 9 bases. The CDR3 contains 16 residues. Losses at the gene ends were 5 bases for V and 3 bases for J; bases not matched to a gene: 5. CDR3 in DNA: TGTGCCAGCAGTACCCGGACAGGGGTTGGGGCCAACGTCCTGACTTTC. The encoded protein is CASSTRTGVGANVLTF.

This CDR3 is CAISEFGFRGDQPQHF. The CDR3 DNA sequence: TGTGCCATCAGTGAGTTCGGTTTCCGGGGAGATCAGCCCCAGCATTTT. The V gene is TRBV10-3, the J gene TRBJ1-5; D uncertain. With 1 base removed from V and 5 bases from J, the gap between germline ends came to 15 bases. CDR1 and CDR2 from the germline V gene are ENHRY and SYGVKD. The CDR3 has 16 residues.

At least ten counts were recorded for this clonotype. The chain combines TRBV7-9 with TRBJ1-1; D unresolved. The germline gives CDR1 SEHNR, CDR2 FQNEAQ (reference sequence). V was trimmed by 1 base and J by 1 base, leaving 4 bases between them. The CDR3 runs 13 residues. The CDR3 region has the DNA TGTGCCAGCAGCTTAGGGCAGAACACTGAAGCTTTCTTT. It yields the protein CASSLGQNTEAFF.

As concerns this clonotype: Possible read error: a much larger clone is one base away. This chain links TRBV27 with TRBJ1-6; a weak D match, TRBD1 (5 bases). Germline CDR1 MNHEY, CDR2 SMNVEV (reference sequence). The CDR3 sequence is 16 residues long. CDR3 in DNA: TGTGCCAGCAGACCGTCCCAGGGTTTCGGGAATTCACCCCACCACTTT. Protein: CASRPSQGFGNSPHHF.

This clonotype was seen at least ten times. The V gene is TRBV2, the J gene TRBJ1-1; TRBD1 aligns across 8 bases. Germline-derived CDR1 and CDR2 are SNHLY and FYNNEI. V trimming: 3 bases; J trimming: 0 bases; junction bases outside the gene matches: 3. The CDR3 has 15 amino acids. The CDR3 sequence is CASSEPGGMNTEAFF. CDR3 DNA sequence: TGTGCCAGCAGTGAGCCAGGGGGCATGAACACTGAAGCTTTCTTT.

The chain's CDR3 is CASTTGQGRITGELFF. Here the CDR3 DNA reads TGTGCCAGCACCACTGGGCAAGGCAGAATAACCGGGGAGCTGTTTTTT. The rearrangement joins TRBV7-9 to TRBJ2-2; D is unresolved. The CDR3 is 16 residues long. V lost 7 bases to trimming and J lost 5 bases, with 20 bases between them. Germline lookup yields CDR1 SEHNR and CDR2 FQNEAQ (reference sequence).

This rearrangement joins TRBV7-2 to TRBJ1-6; weak D call: TRBD1 (5 bases). The CDR3 loop spans 14 amino acids. Germline V gene data show CDR1 as SGHTA and CDR2 as FQGNSA. V was pared by 1 base and J by 5 bases, with 6 bases between. CDR3 residues: CASSLGQHNSPLHF. CDR3 coding DNA: TGTGCCAGCAGCTTAGGACAGCATAATTCACCCCTCCACTTT.

This clonotype has ten or more counts. The rearrangement uses TRBV29-1 and TRBJ1-2; D is ambiguous. CDR3 length equals 10 residues. V was trimmed by 5 bases and J by 8 bases, leaving 9 bases between them. Germline V gene data show CDR1 as SQVTM and CDR2 as ANQGSEA. CDR3 loop: CSVTGNGYTF. CDR3 DNA sequence: TGCAGCGTTACTGGGAACGGCTACACCTTC.

This clonotype came up many times. The chain links TRBV27 to TRBJ2-5; maybe TRBD2 (7 bases). Germline-derived CDR1 and CDR2 are MNHEY and SMNVEV (reference sequence). The ends were cut back, 10 bases at V and 2 bases at J, with 14 bases in the middle. The CDR3 is made up of 13 amino acids. The CDR3 coding sequence is TGTGCCAACGGGGGGCTGAGGCAAGAGACCCAGTACTTC. Translating it yields CANGGLRQETQYF.